These 4 T cell receptor beta chains share one sample of origin, sequenced in a study of blood T cells in healthy people across ages. Then a second PCR, running about 7 to 11 cycles, was carried out with a sample-barcoded 5' primer and a J-beta primer mix. TCRdb fed the 5' RACE reads into MiXCR, producing one record per CDR3 protein. The profile shows roughly 1.9 million distinct CDR3 sequences, approximately 40% of them singletons. The sequenced material came from blood. The receptors were gathered from a human donor in good health.

In its sample, this clonotype was seen a few times. The chain has TRBV5-5 and TRBJ1-2; TRBD1 aligns across 8 bases. CDR1 SGHKS and CDR2 YYEKEE come from the germline V gene (reference sequence). This CDR3 comprises 14 residues. V was pared by 5 bases and J by 8 bases, with 11 bases of the junction left unmatched. The CDR3 nucleotides are TGTGCCAGCAGTTCCCGGACAGGGCCGGGGGGCTACACCTTC. This encodes CASSSRTGPGGYTF.

The rearrangement joins TRBV19 to TRBJ1-2, with D unresolved. CDR3 length: 15 amino acids. Germline lookup yields CDR1 LNHDA and CDR2 SQIVND (reference sequence). The germline V and J ends were trimmed by 5 bases and 5 bases, with 18 bases remaining between them. Here the CDR3 DNA reads TGTGCCAGTAGTCCTCAAAGGGCAGGCAGTTATGGCTACACCTTC. This sequence encodes CASSPQRAGSYGYTF.

The chain employs TRBV15 and TRBJ1-2; TRBD1 agrees at 12 bases. The germline V gene encodes CDR1 LNHNV and CDR2 YYDKDF (reference sequence). The CDR3 length is 17 residues. The V segment lost 1 base and the J segment 8 bases; nucleotides outside the gene matches: 11. In nucleotides, the CDR3 is TGTGCCACCAGCAGAGGTGGGACAGGGGGCATGGTGGAAGGCTACACCTTC. It translates to CATSRGGTGGMVEGYTF.

The chain carries TRBV29-1 and TRBJ2-3; 14 nucleotides line up with TRBD2. Germline CDR1 SQVTM, CDR2 ANQGSEA. The CDR3 runs 15 residues. Trimming cost V 2 bases and J 5 bases; bases outside gene matches: 3. The CDR3 DNA reads TGCAGCGTTGAAACCGGGACTAGCGGGGGAGATACGCAGTATTTT. Amino acids: CSVETGTSGGDTQYF.